This T cell receptor (beta chain) was obtained from a study of cytomegalovirus exposure and HLA in healthy donors. This clone was seen only a few times. Its antigen is not known. Findings and caveats of the study: Most of the TCR beta V segments (in an earlier analysis) were productive either about 90% or about 30% of the time. Reports indicate that TCR beta sequences accurately predicted the HLA-A and HLA-B alleles of most subjects. Other equally common chains were less clonally expanded than HLA-associated TCR beta chains, a later analysis showed.

The primer mix had 60 Vbeta and 13 Jbeta primers. TCRdb's table, derived via immunoSEQ multiplex PCR, lists solely in-frame clones and lacks some. Of approximately 72,000 clones in the sample, around 81% were seen once. The sequence came from a male donor in good health and CMV-seropositive. Specimen: PBMCs.

CDR3 amino acids: CASSLARGFAEQYF. The CDR3 DNA reads as TGTGCCAGCAGCTTGGCCCGCGGGTTCGCCGAGCAGTACTTC. The gene calls are TRBV5-4 and TRBJ2-7; TRBD2 is a possible D gene (5 bases). The V gene lost 0 bases and the J gene lost 6 bases, with 13 bases spanning the gap. The CDR3 sequence is 14 residues long. Germline CDR1 reads SGHNT; CDR2 reads YYREEE (reference sequence).